This T cell receptor (beta chain) was identified during a study of T cell responses to AZD1222 COVID-19 vaccine. Overall study: Researchers grouped second doses given at about 4 or about 12 weeks into one pool. General study points: Baseline seropositives among AZD1222 recipients totaled only 6 or 7. A reported finding is that nearly half of spike-specific TCRs target unmutated variant regions. Sampled repertoires all dated from after the peak T cell response.

Of note for this clone: Antigen: not known.

Generated by immunoSEQ multiplex PCR, the TCRdb table keeps only in-frame clones and is missing some. This repertoire shows some 89,000 clones, around 90% found once; its top ten account for approximately 3%. The CDR3 extends over 15 amino acids. V was shortened by 5 bases and J by 0 bases, with 12 bases between the two germline ends. CDR1 is SGHTA, CDR2 FQGNSA, per germline. Source: peripheral blood, taken on day 0 of AZD1222 vaccination. The clonotype comes from an adult in good health. The V gene is TRBV7-2, the J gene TRBJ2-3; no clear D. The CDR3 DNA sequence: TGTGCCAGCAGCCGGGTGCGGCCAAGCACAGATACGCAGTATTTT. This translates into CASSRVRPSTDTQYF.